Following are 28 T cell receptor beta chains from one sample sequenced in a study of cytomegalovirus exposure and HLA in healthy donors. PCR used 60 Vbeta primers and 13 Jbeta primers. TCRdb keeps only in-frame clones here, not all; method: immunoSEQ multiplex PCR. This specimen shows about 110,000 clones; the ten leading clones hold 3% to 4.5%. Sequenced sample: PBMCs. These receptors all stem from a man aged 25 to 45 in good health and CMV-seronegative.

The chain uses TRBV7-6 and TRBJ2-3; 15 bases align to TRBD2. The V segment lost 5 bases and the J segment 1 base; nucleotides outside the gene matches: 7. The CDR3 spans 18 residues. Looked up from germline, CDR1 is SGHVS and CDR2 is FNYEAQ. CDR3: CASSPGLAGGRGTDTQYF. CDR3 DNA: TGTGCCAGCAGCCCCGGACTAGCGGGGGGGCGGGGCACAGATACGCAGTATTTT.

This chain connects TRBV5-4 to TRBJ1-2, with a weak D call TRBD1 (5 bases). Looked up from germline, CDR1 is SGHNT and CDR2 is YYREEE (reference sequence). The CDR3 loop spans 15 amino acids. With 1 base removed from V and 7 bases from J, the gap between germline ends came to 17 bases. CDR3 sequence: CASSLTGKGRLGYTF. Written as DNA, the CDR3 is TGTGCCAGCAGCTTGACAGGCAAGGGGAGGCTTGGCTACACCTTC.

V usage is TRBV5-6 and J usage is TRBJ1-1, with D perhaps matching TRBD1 (5 bases). The CDR3 consists of 12 residues. In germline, CDR1 is SGHDT, CDR2 YYEEEE. Trimming left V 4 bases short and J 3 bases short, with 7 bases between. This CDR3 reads CASSRGDTEAFF. In DNA form, the CDR3 reads TGTGCCAGCAGCCGGGGGGACACTGAAGCTTTCTTT.

This chain links TRBV5-1 with TRBJ2-5, with 7 bases matching TRBD2. The CDR3 is made up of 17 amino acids. The V and J ends lost 4 bases and 5 bases, in that order; junction bases with no gene match: 17. CDR1 is SGHRS, CDR2 YFSETQ, per germline. CDR3 nucleotide sequence: TGCGCCAGCAGCCCCGGGGCCATGGTAGCGGGCGGGGAGACCCAGTACTTC. This sequence encodes CASSPGAMVAGGETQYF.

The chain combines TRBV18 with TRBJ2-5; TRBD1 is a possible D gene (6 bases). Germline CDR1 reads KGHSH; CDR2 reads LQKENI. V lost 0 bases and J lost 5, with 13 bases in between. The CDR3 sequence is 15 residues long. The CDR3 DNA sequence: TGTGCCAGCTCACCACCGGGATTAAGGGGGGAGACCCAGTACTTC. This translates into CASSPPGLRGETQYF.

The chain links TRBV28 to TRBJ1-2; D unresolved. V was shortened by 1 base and J by 2 bases, with 14 bases between the two germline ends. This CDR3 comprises 16 residues. Germline V lookup: CDR1 MDHEN, CDR2 SYDVKM. CDR3 sequence (DNA): TGTGCCAGCAGTTTATATGTGAGACGCGGGAACTATGGCTACACCTTC. Protein: CASSLYVRRGNYGYTF.

V is TRBV7-2 and J is TRBJ2-7, with D tentatively TRBD1 (6 bases). The germline V gene encodes CDR1 SGHTA and CDR2 FQGNSA. The CDR3 runs to 14 residues. V lost 5 bases and J 10 bases, leaving 21 bases between the germline ends. The CDR3 bases are TGTGCCAGCAGCCTTGGGGTGACACAACAGGGTCAGTACTTC. This sequence encodes CASSLGVTQQGQYF.

This rearrangement joins TRBV19 to TRBJ2-5; TRBD1 matches 10 bases. Germline V gives CDR1 LNHDA, CDR2 SQIVND (reference sequence). J was trimmed by 5 bases and V by 6 bases; bases with no gene match: 18. This CDR3 contains 18 residues. The CDR3 protein is CASSNDRGRMSVRETQYF. The CDR3 DNA is TGTGCCAGTAGCAATGACAGGGGGCGGATGTCTGTACGGGAGACCCAGTACTTC.

The chain combines TRBV13 with TRBJ2-1; TRBD2 might be the D (5 bases). Trimming took 7 bases from V and 5 from J, leaving 18 bases between them. In germline, CDR1 is PRHDT, CDR2 FYEKMQ (reference sequence). This CDR3 comprises 15 residues. CDR3 nucleotides: TGTGCCAGCAACTCCTTTAGCGTCGCGGACAATGAGCAGTTCTTC. Translating gives CASNSFSVADNEQFF.

This chain's CDR3 is CAWQGQTDTQYF. CDR3 in DNA: TGTGCCTGGCAGGGGCAGACAGATACGCAGTATTTT. The chain uses TRBV30 and TRBJ2-3, with D possibly TRBD1 on 6 matching bases. The CDR3 loop spans 12 amino acids. V was pared by 5 bases and J by 3 bases, with 9 bases between. CDR1 and CDR2 (germline): GTSNPN, SVGIG (reference sequence).

V is TRBV4-3 and J is TRBJ2-5, with 7 positions matching TRBD1. The CDR3 covers 16 residues. The germline CDR1 and CDR2 sequences are LGHNA and YSLEER. V lost 0 bases and J lost 2; bases outside the gene matches: 6. Here the CDR3 reads CASSQDTGALQETQYF. The CDR3 DNA is TGCGCCAGCAGCCAAGATACAGGGGCGCTTCAAGAGACCCAGTACTTC.

V is TRBV28 and J is TRBJ2-5; D gene uncertain. V was cut by 2 bases and J by 2 bases, with 6 bases left in between. Germline CDR1 reads MDHEN; CDR2 reads SYDVKM. The CDR3 loop spans 13 amino acids. The DNA for the CDR3 is TGTGCCAGCAGTTTAGTAGCTCAAGAGACCCAGTACTTC. It is translated as CASSLVAQETQYF.

The chain combines TRBV5-4 with TRBJ2-2; 14 nucleotides align to TRBD2. Trimming cost V 4 bases and J 6 bases; bases outside gene matches: 5. CDR1 is SGHNT, CDR2 YYREEE, per germline (reference sequence). CDR3 length: 16 amino acids. CDR3: CASSRLAGGPAGELFF. The CDR3 coding sequence is TGTGCCAGCAGCAGACTAGCGGGGGGGCCCGCCGGGGAGCTGTTTTTT.

The chain combines TRBV19 with TRBJ1-2; D is undetermined. There are 14 residues in the CDR3. Trimming pared 6 bases from V and 3 bases from J, leaving 14 bases between. Germline CDR1 LNHDA, CDR2 SQIVND (reference sequence). The CDR3 protein is CASRKEGADYGYTF. CDR3 DNA: TGTGCCAGTAGGAAGGAGGGCGCCGACTATGGCTACACCTTC. Based on the CDR3 plus reference TRBV19 and TRBJ1-2, the full variable domain is DGGITQSPKYLFRKEGQNVTLSCEQNLNHDAMYWYRQDPGQGLRLIYYSQIVNDFQKGDIAEGYSVSREKKESFPLTVTSAQKNPTAFYLCASRKEGADYGYTFGSGTRLTVV.

This chain connects TRBV10-3 to TRBJ2-1, with 12 bases matching TRBD2. V was pared by 6 bases and J by 6 bases, with 3 bases of the junction left unmatched. This CDR3 spans 14 amino acids. CDR1 and CDR2 from the germline V gene are ENHRY and SYGVKD. As DNA, the CDR3 is TGTGCCATCAGCAGGACTAGCGGGGCCAATGAGCAGTTCTTC. Its translation: CAISRTSGANEQFF.

For this clone: This CDR3 fails to terminate in the conserved phenylalanine or tryptophan, so it likely reflects a read error. V is TRBV30 and J is TRBJ2-7; the D gene is possibly TRBD2 (5 bases). The V gene's germline CDR1 is GTSNPN and CDR2 SVGIG (reference sequence). This CDR3 region has 11 residues. Trimming took 5 bases from V and 7 from J, leaving 12 bases between them. CDR3 in DNA: TGTGCCTGGTCGGTAGCGTGGGAGCAGTACCTC. It encodes CAWSVAWEQYL.

The chain recombines TRBV27 with TRBJ2-1, with TRBD2 identical over 8 bases. The V segment lost 7 bases and the J segment 4 bases; nucleotides outside the gene matches: 12. CDR1 and CDR2 from the germline V gene are MNHEY and SMNVEV (reference sequence). The CDR3 is 16 amino acids. The CDR3 DNA sequence: TGTGCCAGCACCAACCTCCTCGGGGGGGCGTACAATGAGCAGTTCTTC. Protein sequence: CASTNLLGGAYNEQFF.

In DNA form, the CDR3 reads TGCAGCGTTTCCCAGGGCTCAGAGACCCAGTACTTC. It specifies CSVSQGSETQYF. The chain combines TRBV29-1 with TRBJ2-5, with D tentatively TRBD1 (5 bases). Germline V CDR1 and CDR2: SQVTM, ANQGSEA. V was cut by 5 bases and J by 4 bases, with 11 bases left in between. The CDR3 runs to 12 residues.

V and J are TRBV9 and TRBJ2-3; perhaps TRBD2 as D (7 bases). The CDR3 is 14 residues long. Trimming removed 8 bases from V and 4 bases from J, with 17 bases in between. Per the germline V gene, CDR1 is SGDLS and CDR2 is YYNGEE. CDR3 in DNA: TGTGCCAGTACTAAGGGGGGGGCCTCAGATACGCAGTATTTT. It specifies CASTKGGASDTQYF.

This chain connects TRBV5-6 to TRBJ1-2; D gene uncertain. This CDR3 is 17 amino acids long. The ends were cut back, 2 bases at V and 0 bases at J, with 17 bases in the middle. Germline CDR1 is SGHDT and CDR2 is YYEEEE. Here the CDR3 DNA reads TGTGCCAGCAGCTTAGACTTAGAGGTCCTAGCTAACTATGGCTACACCTTC. Amino acid sequence: CASSLDLEVLANYGYTF.

The chain links TRBV7-2 to TRBJ1-4; TRBD1 agrees at 8 bases. In germline, CDR1 is SGHTA, CDR2 FQGNSA. This CDR3 spans 14 amino acids. J lost 7 bases, V lost 5 bases, and 6 bases had no gene match. CDR3 in DNA: TGTGCCAGCAGCAGGACAGGGCGGGGTGAAAAACTGTTTTTT. Translation: CASSRTGRGEKLFF. Filled out from reference TRBV7-2 and TRBJ1-4, the complete variable domain reads GAGVSQSPSNKVTEKGKDVELRCDPISGHTALYWYRQSLGQGLEFLIYFQGNSAPDKSGLPSDRFSAERTGGSVSTLTIQRTQQEDSAVYLCASSRTGRGEKLFFGSGTQLSVL.

The chain recombines TRBV6-5 with TRBJ1-1; 7 bases align to TRBD1. CDR1 is MNHEY, CDR2 SVGAGI, per germline. J was trimmed by 4 bases and V by 3 bases; bases with no gene match: 5. The CDR3 totals 14 residues. As DNA, the CDR3 is TGTGCCAGCAGTTATAACAGGGGAGGCACTGAAGCTTTCTTT. This encodes CASSYNRGGTEAFF.

V and J are TRBV19 and TRBJ2-4, with 7 bases fitting TRBD1. J gave up 16 bases and V 3 bases, and 12 bases lay outside the gene matches. The CDR3 consists of 13 residues. Per the germline V gene, CDR1 is LNHDA and CDR2 is SQIVND (reference sequence). CDR3 residues: CASSMAGTARPYF. The CDR3 nucleotides are TGTGCCAGTAGTATGGCCGGGACAGCCAGACCCTACTTC. Full variable domain (missing parts from reference TRBV19 and TRBJ2-4): DGGITQSPKYLFRKEGQNVTLSCEQNLNHDAMYWYRQDPGQGLRLIYYSQIVNDFQKGDIAEGYSVSREKKESFPLTVTSAQKNPTAFYLCASSMAGTARPYFGAGTRLSVL.

V and J are TRBV18 and TRBJ2-7, with 12 bases that match TRBD2. This CDR3 is 15 amino acids long. Germline V gene lookup returns CDR1 KGHSH and CDR2 LQKENI. V lost 6 bases to trimming and J lost 1 base; unmatched junction nucleotides: 4. The CDR3 nucleotides read TGTGCCAGCTCCCAAACTAGCGGGGGGTCCTACGAGCAGTACTTC. Its translation is CASSQTSGGSYEQYF.

V is TRBV7-9 and J is TRBJ1-1; TRBD1 aligns across 7 bases. V dropped 1 base and J dropped 2; count of bases not matched to a gene: 4. The length of the CDR3 is 15 residues. The V gene's germline CDR1 is SEHNR and CDR2 FQNEAQ (reference sequence). Here the CDR3 DNA reads TGTGCCAGCAGCTTAGGCGGGGACAGTAACACTGAAGCTTTCTTT. It yields the protein CASSLGGDSNTEAFF.

The chain joins TRBV5-4 to TRBJ2-7, with D possibly TRBD2 on 6 matching bases. The CDR3 covers 15 residues. Germline V gives CDR1 SGHNT, CDR2 YYREEE (reference sequence). V gave up 6 bases and J gave up 2 bases, with 18 bases separating them. As DNA, the CDR3 is TGTGCCAGCACCCGGAGGGAGGCAGGGACCTACGAGCAGTACTTC. This codes for CASTRREAGTYEQYF.

V is TRBV6-4 and J is TRBJ2-1; 12 bases map to TRBD1. The CDR3 extends over 15 amino acids. The V segment lost 6 bases and the J segment 5 bases; nucleotides outside the gene matches: 5. Germline V gene sequence: CDR1 MRHNA, CDR2 SNTAGT. CDR3 sequence (DNA): TGTGCCAGCAGCGCCGGGACAGGGGGCCACAATGAGCAGTTCTTC. Residues: CASSAGTGGHNEQFF.

The genes are TRBV18 and TRBJ2-3; D ambiguous. CDR3 length: 13 residues. Per germline, CDR1 KGHSH and CDR2 LQKENI. V gave up 3 bases and J gave up 2 bases, with 6 bases separating them. The CDR3: CASSPRATDTQYF. DNA for the CDR3: TGTGCCAGCTCACCCCGCGCCACAGATACGCAGTATTTT.